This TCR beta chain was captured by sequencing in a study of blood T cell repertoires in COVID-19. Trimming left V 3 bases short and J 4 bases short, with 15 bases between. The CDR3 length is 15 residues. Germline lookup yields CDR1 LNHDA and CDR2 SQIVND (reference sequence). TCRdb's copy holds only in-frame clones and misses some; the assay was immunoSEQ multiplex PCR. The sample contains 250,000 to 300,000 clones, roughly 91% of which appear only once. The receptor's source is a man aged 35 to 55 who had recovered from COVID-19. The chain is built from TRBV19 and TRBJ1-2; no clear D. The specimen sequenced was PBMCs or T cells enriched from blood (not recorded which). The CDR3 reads CASSIGGSEAYGYTF. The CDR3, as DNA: TGTGCCAGTAGTATCGGCGGCAGTGAAGCCTATGGCTACACCTTC.